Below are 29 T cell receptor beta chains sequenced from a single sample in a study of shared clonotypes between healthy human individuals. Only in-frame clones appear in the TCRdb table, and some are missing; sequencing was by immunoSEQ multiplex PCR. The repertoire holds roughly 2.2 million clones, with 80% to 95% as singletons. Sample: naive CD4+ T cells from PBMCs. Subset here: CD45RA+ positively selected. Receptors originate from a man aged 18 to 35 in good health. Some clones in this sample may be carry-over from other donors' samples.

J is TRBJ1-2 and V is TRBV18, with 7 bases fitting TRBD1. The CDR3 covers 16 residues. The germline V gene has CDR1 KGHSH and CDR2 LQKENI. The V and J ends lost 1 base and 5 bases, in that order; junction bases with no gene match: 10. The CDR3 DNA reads TGTGCCAGCTCACCACTGAGGAAGGGGACAGAGTATGGCTACACCTTC. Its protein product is CASSPLRKGTEYGYTF.

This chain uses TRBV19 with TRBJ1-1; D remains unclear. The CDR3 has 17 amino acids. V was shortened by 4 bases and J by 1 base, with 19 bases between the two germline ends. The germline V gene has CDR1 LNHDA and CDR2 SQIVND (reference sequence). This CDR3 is CASSSPPGVGTNTEAFF. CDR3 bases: TGTGCCAGTAGTAGCCCTCCCGGGGTGGGAACGAACACTGAAGCTTTCTTT.

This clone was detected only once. CDR3 region: CASRPLGAGGAADYEQYF. CDR3 sequence (DNA): TGTGCCAGCAGGCCTCTTGGGGCAGGTGGGGCGGCCGACTACGAGCAGTACTTC. The chain links TRBV28 to TRBJ2-7, with a weak D call TRBD1 (5 bases). The CDR3 extends over 18 amino acids. V dropped 6 bases and J dropped 3 bases, with 27 bases sitting between them. Germline CDR1 is MDHEN and CDR2 is SYDVKM.

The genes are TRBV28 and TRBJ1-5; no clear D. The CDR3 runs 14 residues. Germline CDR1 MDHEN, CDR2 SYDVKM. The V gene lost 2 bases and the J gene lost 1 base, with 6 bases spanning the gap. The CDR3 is CASSLRWSNQPQHF. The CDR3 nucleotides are TGTGCCAGCAGTTTAAGGTGGAGCAATCAGCCCCAGCATTTT.

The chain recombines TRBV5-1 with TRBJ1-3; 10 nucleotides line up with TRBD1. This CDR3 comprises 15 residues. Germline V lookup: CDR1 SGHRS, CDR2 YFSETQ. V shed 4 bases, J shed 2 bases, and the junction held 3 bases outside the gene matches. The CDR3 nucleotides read TGCGCCAGCAGCGGGACAGGGGCCACTGGAAACACCATATATTTT. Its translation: CASSGTGATGNTIYF.

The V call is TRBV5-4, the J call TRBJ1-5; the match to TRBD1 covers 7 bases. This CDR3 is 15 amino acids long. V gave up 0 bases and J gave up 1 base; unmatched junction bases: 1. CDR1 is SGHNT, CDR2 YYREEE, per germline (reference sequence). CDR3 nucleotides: TGTGCCAGCAGCTTGGGAGGGGGCAGCAATCAGCCCCAGCATTTT. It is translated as CASSLGGGSNQPQHF.

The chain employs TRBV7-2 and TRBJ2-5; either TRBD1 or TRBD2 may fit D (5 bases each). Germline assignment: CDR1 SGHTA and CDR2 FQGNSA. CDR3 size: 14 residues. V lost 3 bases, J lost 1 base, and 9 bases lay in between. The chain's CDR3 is CASSLYGAQETQYF. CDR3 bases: TGTGCCAGCAGCTTGTACGGGGCCCAAGAGACCCAGTACTTC. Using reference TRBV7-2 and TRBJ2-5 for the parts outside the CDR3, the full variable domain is GAGVSQSPSNKVTEKGKDVELRCDPISGHTALYWYRQSLGQGLEFLIYFQGNSAPDKSGLPSDRFSAERTGGSVSTLTIQRTQQEDSAVYLCASSLYGAQETQYFGPGTRLLVL.

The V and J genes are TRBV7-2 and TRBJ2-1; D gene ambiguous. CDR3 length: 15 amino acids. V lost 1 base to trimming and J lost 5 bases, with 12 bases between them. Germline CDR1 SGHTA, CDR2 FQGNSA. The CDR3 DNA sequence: TGTGCCAGCAGCTTAGGCCCCAATCCTAACAATGAGCAGTTCTTC. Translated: CASSLGPNPNNEQFF.

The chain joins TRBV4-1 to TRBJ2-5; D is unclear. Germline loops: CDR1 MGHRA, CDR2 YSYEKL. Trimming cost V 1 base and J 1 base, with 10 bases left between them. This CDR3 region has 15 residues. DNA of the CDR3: TGCGCCAGCAGCCAAGGCCGGCAGCCCCAAGAGACCCAGTACTTC. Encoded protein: CASSQGRQPQETQYF.

The DNA for the CDR3 is TGTGCCAGCAGCGACGGTAACTATGGCTACACCTTC. Protein: CASSDGNYGYTF. V gene TRBV14 combines with J gene TRBJ1-2, with no clear D. This CDR3 is built from 12 residues. V lost 5 bases and J 1 base, leaving 5 bases between the germline ends. The germline V gene encodes CDR1 SGHDN and CDR2 FVKESK.

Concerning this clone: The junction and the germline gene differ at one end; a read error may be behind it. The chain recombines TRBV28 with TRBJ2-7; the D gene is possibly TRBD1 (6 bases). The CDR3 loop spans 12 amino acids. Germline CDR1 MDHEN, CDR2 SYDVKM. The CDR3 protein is CASSEDTGYFHF. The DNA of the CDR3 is TGTGCCAGCAGTGAAGATACAGGGTACTTCCACTTC.

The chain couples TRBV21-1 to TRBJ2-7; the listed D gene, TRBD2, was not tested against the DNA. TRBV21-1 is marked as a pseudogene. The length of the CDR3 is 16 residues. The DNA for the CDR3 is TGTGCCAGCAGCAACCTACATAACCAGCGCTCCTACGAGCAGTACTTC. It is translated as CASSNLHNQRSYEQYF.

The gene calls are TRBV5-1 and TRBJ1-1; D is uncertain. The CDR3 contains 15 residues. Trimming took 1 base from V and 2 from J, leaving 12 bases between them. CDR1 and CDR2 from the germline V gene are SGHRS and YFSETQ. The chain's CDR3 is CASSLSPPPNTEAFF. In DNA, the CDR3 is TGCGCCAGCAGCTTGAGCCCCCCTCCTAACACTGAAGCTTTCTTT.

The CDR3 nucleotides are TGTGCCAGCAAGCTAGAGATCGGCACCGGGGAGCTGTTTTTT. Its protein product is CASKLEIGTGELFF. The J gene is TRBJ2-2, the V gene TRBV2; D not resolved. Trimming left V 7 bases short and J 4 bases short, with 13 bases between. The CDR3 covers 14 residues. Germline values: CDR1 SNHLY, CDR2 FYNNEI.

CDR3 nucleotides: TGTGCCAGCAGCCCCGGGACAGGGAGCTCCTACGAGCAGTACTTC. Its translation: CASSPGTGSSYEQYF. The chain joins TRBV7-9 to TRBJ2-7, with 9 nucleotides matching TRBD1. The germline V gene encodes CDR1 SEHNR and CDR2 FQNEAQ (reference sequence). The junction had 5 bases not matched to a gene; V was cut back by 5 bases and J by 0 bases. The CDR3 totals 15 residues.

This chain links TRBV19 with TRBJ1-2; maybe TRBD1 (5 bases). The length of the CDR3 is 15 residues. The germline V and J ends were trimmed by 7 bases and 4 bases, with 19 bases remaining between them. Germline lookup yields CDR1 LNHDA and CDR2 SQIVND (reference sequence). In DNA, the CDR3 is TGTGCCAGTACCCCCGGGACCAGGCCAGCCTATGGCTACACCTTC. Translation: CASTPGTRPAYGYTF.

The CDR3 spells CASIQGGTDTQYF. Written as DNA, the CDR3 is TGTGCCAGCATACAGGGGGGCACAGATACGCAGTATTTT. The chain links TRBV2 to TRBJ2-3; 8 nucleotides line up with TRBD1. Germline assignment: CDR1 SNHLY and CDR2 FYNNEI. The CDR3 spans 13 residues. Trimming removed 7 bases from V and 1 base from J; junction bases left unmatched: 1.

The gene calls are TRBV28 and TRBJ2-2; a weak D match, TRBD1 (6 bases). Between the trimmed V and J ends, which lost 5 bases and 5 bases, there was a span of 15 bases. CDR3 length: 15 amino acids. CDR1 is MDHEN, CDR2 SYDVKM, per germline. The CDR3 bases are TGTGCCAGCAGTCCCCTAAGGGGGTTGACCGGGGAGCTGTTTTTT. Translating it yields CASSPLRGLTGELFF.

This CDR3 is CATSRSGLATDTQYF. CDR3 in DNA: TGTGCCACCAGCAGATCGGGACTAGCGACAGATACGCAGTATTTT. V is TRBV15 and J is TRBJ2-3, with TRBD2 identical over 10 bases. V lost 2 bases, J lost 3 bases, and 2 bases stayed unmatched. Per germline, CDR1 LNHNV and CDR2 YYDKDF (reference sequence). This CDR3 contains 15 residues.

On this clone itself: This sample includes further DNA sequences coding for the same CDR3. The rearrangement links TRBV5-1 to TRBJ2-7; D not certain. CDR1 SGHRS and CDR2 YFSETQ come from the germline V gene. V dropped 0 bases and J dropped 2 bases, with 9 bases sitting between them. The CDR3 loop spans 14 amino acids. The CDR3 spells CASSLGGGTYEQYF. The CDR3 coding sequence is TGCGCCAGCAGCTTGGGTGGCGGAACCTACGAGCAGTACTTC.

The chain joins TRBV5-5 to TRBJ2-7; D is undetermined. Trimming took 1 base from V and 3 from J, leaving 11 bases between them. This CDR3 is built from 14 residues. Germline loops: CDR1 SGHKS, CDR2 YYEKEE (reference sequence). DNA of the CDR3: TGTGCCAGCAGCTTGTCCCTCGGGTTCTACGAGCAGTACTTC. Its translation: CASSLSLGFYEQYF.

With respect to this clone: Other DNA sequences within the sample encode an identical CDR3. DNA for the CDR3: TGCGCCAGCAGCTTGCTAGGGCAGGAGACCCAGTACTTC. Translation gives CASSLLGQETQYF. V and J are TRBV5-1 and TRBJ2-5; the D is unclear. The V gene lost 1 base and the J gene lost 5 bases, with 9 bases spanning the gap. Germline V gene sequence: CDR1 SGHRS, CDR2 YFSETQ. This CDR3 is 13 amino acids long.

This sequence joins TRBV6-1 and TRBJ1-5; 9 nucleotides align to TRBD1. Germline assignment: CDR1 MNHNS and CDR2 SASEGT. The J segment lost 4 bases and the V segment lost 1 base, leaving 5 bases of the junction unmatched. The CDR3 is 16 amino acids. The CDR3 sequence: CASSEDGQGLNQPQHF. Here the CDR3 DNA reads TGTGCCAGCAGTGAAGATGGACAGGGGCTGAATCAGCCCCAGCATTTT.

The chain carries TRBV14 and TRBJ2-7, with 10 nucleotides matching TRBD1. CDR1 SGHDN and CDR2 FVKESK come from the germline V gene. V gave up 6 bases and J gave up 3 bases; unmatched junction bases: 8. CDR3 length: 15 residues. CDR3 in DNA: TGTGCCAGCAGTTCGACAGGGGGCTCCCTCTACGAGCAGTACTTC. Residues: CASSSTGGSLYEQYF. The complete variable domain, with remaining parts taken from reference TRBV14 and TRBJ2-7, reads EAGVTQFPSHSVIEKGQTVTLRCDPISGHDNLYWYRRVMGKEIKFLLHFVKESKQDESGMPNNRFLAERTGGTYSTLKVQPAELEDSGVYFCASSSTGGSLYEQYFGPGTRLTVT.

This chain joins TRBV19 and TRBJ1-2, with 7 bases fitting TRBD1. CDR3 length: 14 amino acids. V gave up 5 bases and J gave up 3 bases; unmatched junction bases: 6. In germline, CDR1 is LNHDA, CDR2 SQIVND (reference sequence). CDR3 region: CASSGYQGDYGYTF. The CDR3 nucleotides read TGTGCCAGTAGTGGATATCAGGGGGACTATGGCTACACCTTC.

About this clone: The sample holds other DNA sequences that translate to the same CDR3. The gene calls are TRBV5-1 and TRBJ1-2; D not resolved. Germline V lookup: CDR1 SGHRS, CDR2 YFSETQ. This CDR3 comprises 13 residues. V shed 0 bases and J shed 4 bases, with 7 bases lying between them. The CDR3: CASSLGRLYGYTF. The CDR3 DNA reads TGCGCCAGCAGCTTGGGGCGTCTCTATGGCTACACCTTC.

CDR3 loop: CASSAFQGKRGADTEAFF. The CDR3 region has the DNA TGTGCCAGCAGTGCTTTTCAGGGGAAACGAGGTGCGGACACTGAAGCTTTCTTT. The chain links TRBV25-1 to TRBJ1-1; perhaps TRBD1 as D (6 bases). The ends were cut back, 4 bases at V and 3 bases at J, with 24 bases in the middle. Germline V gives CDR1 MGHDK, CDR2 SYGVNS. This CDR3 has 18 amino acids.

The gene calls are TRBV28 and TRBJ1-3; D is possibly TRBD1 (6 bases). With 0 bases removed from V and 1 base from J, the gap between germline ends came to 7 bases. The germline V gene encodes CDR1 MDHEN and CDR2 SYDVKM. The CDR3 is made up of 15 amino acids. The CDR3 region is CASSLWDSSGNTIYF. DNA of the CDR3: TGTGCCAGCAGTTTATGGGACAGTTCTGGAAACACCATATATTTT.

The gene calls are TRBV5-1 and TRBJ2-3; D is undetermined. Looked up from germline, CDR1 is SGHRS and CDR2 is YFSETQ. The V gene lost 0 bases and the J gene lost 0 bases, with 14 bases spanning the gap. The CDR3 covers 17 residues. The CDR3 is CASSLATAAPSTDTQYF. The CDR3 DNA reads TGCGCCAGCAGCTTGGCCACGGCCGCCCCTAGCACAGATACGCAGTATTTT.